The 17 T cell receptor beta chains below come from one sample, sequenced in a study of cytomegalovirus exposure and HLA in healthy donors. Researchers ran the PCR with 60 Vbeta and 13 Jbeta primers. The repertoire was sequenced with immunoSEQ multiplex PCR; TCRdb's copy has only in-frame clones and lacks some. Here the sample spans under 75,000 clones, around 70% being singletons. Sequencing was done on a sample of PBMCs. Receptors were obtained from a human donor in good health.

The rearrangement joins TRBV29-1 to TRBJ2-1, with D maybe TRBD2 (7 bases). CDR1 and CDR2 from the germline V gene are SQVTM and ANQGSEA. The CDR3 contains 14 residues. V lost 6 bases, J lost 7 bases, and 19 bases lay in between. CDR3 sequence: CSVSSGGARNEQFF. The CDR3 region has the DNA TGCAGCGTATCCAGTGGGGGGGCACGGAATGAGCAGTTCTTC.

The chain has TRBV30 and TRBJ2-2, with 10 nucleotides matching TRBD2. Germline V CDR1 and CDR2: GTSNPN, SVGIG (reference sequence). V shed 5 bases and J 3 bases; nucleotides not matched to a gene: 6. The CDR3 has 15 residues. CDR3 DNA: TGTGCCTGGTCCGGGACTAGCGTTTACACCGGGGAGCTGTTTTTT. Its protein is CAWSGTSVYTGELFF.

The genes are TRBV19 and TRBJ1-3, with 7 bases aligning to TRBD1. Germline CDR1 LNHDA, CDR2 SQIVND (reference sequence). CDR3 size: 17 residues. With 3 bases clipped from V and 0 bases from J, the junction kept 8 bases outside the gene matches. CDR3 loop: CASSIRDSAFSGNTIYF. The CDR3 DNA reads TGTGCCAGTAGTATTCGGGACAGTGCCTTCTCTGGAAACACCATATATTTT. The whole variable domain, filled in from reference TRBV19 and TRBJ1-3, reads DGGITQSPKYLFRKEGQNVTLSCEQNLNHDAMYWYRQDPGQGLRLIYYSQIVNDFQKGDIAEGYSVSREKKESFPLTVTSAQKNPTAFYLCASSIRDSAFSGNTIYFGEGSWLTVV.

This chain links TRBV21-1 with TRBJ2-7; the D call of TRBD2 is as the table states it, not checked on the DNA. TRBV21-1 is recorded as a pseudogene. The CDR3 sequence is 14 residues long. CDR3 loop: CASSKSGSVCEQYF. CDR3 nucleotide sequence: TGTGCCAGCAGCAAAAGTGGGAGTGTCTGCGAGCAGTACTTC.

This clone was picked up a small number of times. The rearrangement uses TRBV6-4 and TRBJ1-2, with D possibly matching TRBD1 (6 bases). CDR1 is MRHNA and CDR2 is SNTAGT in the germline V gene. The V end was cut by 3 bases, the J end by 2 bases, with 7 bases between. This CDR3 comprises 13 residues. The CDR3, as DNA: TGTGCCAGCAGTGAGGGGGCGAACTATGGCTACACCTTC. Translation gives CASSEGANYGYTF.

J is TRBJ2-2 and V is TRBV6-1; 12 nucleotides agree with TRBD1. The V segment lost 4 bases and the J segment 7 bases; nucleotides outside the gene matches: 4. Per germline, CDR1 MNHNS and CDR2 SASEGT. The CDR3 consists of 15 residues. The CDR3 sequence is CASSAGQGAGGELFF. CDR3 DNA sequence: TGTGCCAGCAGTGCGGGACAGGGGGCGGGCGGGGAGCTGTTTTTT.

The chain employs TRBV13 and TRBJ2-1; TRBD1 aligns across 7 bases. The CDR3 contains 13 residues. The germline gives CDR1 PRHDT, CDR2 FYEKMQ (reference sequence). The J segment lost 7 bases and the V segment lost 5 bases, leaving 5 bases of the junction unmatched. The CDR3 loop reads CASSRQGGNEQFF. As DNA, the CDR3 is TGTGCCAGCAGCCGACAGGGTGGGAATGAGCAGTTCTTC.

The chain uses TRBV5-1 and TRBJ2-1; TRBD2 matches at 13 bases. In germline, CDR1 is SGHRS, CDR2 YFSETQ. Trimming removed 4 bases from V and 5 bases from J; junction bases left unmatched: 6. The CDR3 extends over 16 amino acids. The CDR3 coding sequence is TGCGCCAGCAGCCCGGGACTAGCGGGATTGAACAATGAGCAGTTCTTC. This gives the protein CASSPGLAGLNNEQFF.

The table lists this clone with a few counts. The chain has TRBV5-6 and TRBJ2-3; 9 bases fit TRBD2. CDR3 length equals 14 residues. Looked up from germline, CDR1 is SGHDT and CDR2 is YYEEEE. J gave up 3 bases and V 4 bases, and 3 bases lay outside the gene matches. CDR3 DNA sequence: TGTGCCAGCAGCGAGGCGGGAGGGACAGATACGCAGTATTTT. The encoded protein is CASSEAGGTDTQYF. The entire variable domain, with the rest obtained from reference TRBV5-6 and TRBJ2-3, is as follows: DAGVTQSPTHLIKTRGQQVTLRCSPKSGHDTVSWYQQALGQGPQFIFQYYEEEERQRGNFPDRFSGHQFPNYSSELNVNALLLGDSALYLCASSEAGGTDTQYFGPGTRLTVL.

Details on this clone: This same CDR3 is encoded by further DNA sequences in the sample. The V gene is TRBV9, the J gene TRBJ2-2; D may be TRBD2 (5 bases). Germline V gene sequence: CDR1 SGDLS, CDR2 YYNGEE. Trimming removed 4 bases at V and 2 bases at J, with 12 bases between. This CDR3 region has 15 residues. This CDR3 reads CASSPRDRNTGELFF. The CDR3 DNA reads as TGTGCCAGCAGCCCCCGGGATAGAAACACCGGGGAGCTGTTTTTT.

The CDR3 bases are TGCGCCAGCAGCGGGACTACTTCTAGCACAGATACGCAGTATTTT. Amino acid sequence: CASSGTTSSTDTQYF. J is TRBJ2-3 and V is TRBV5-1; 7 bases line up with TRBD2. Germline assignment: CDR1 SGHRS and CDR2 YFSETQ. V lost 4 bases, J lost 0 bases, and 5 bases stayed unmatched. There are 15 residues in the CDR3.

The chain has TRBV7-3 and TRBJ2-1; TRBD2 matches at 12 bases. The germline gives CDR1 SGHTA, CDR2 FQGTGA. V shed 4 bases and J 7 bases; nucleotides not matched to a gene: 8. The CDR3 runs to 16 residues. The CDR3 loop is CASSSSPSGRANEQFF. CDR3 DNA: TGTGCCAGCAGCTCCTCTCCTAGCGGGAGGGCTAATGAGCAGTTCTTC.

The chain is built from TRBV7-9 and TRBJ1-4; 9 positions match TRBD1. Germline V gene lookup returns CDR1 SEHNR and CDR2 FQNEAQ (reference sequence). Trimming at V came to 5 bases and at J to 4 bases, leaving 2 bases not matched to a gene. The CDR3 consists of 14 residues. The CDR3 reads CASSPGQGNEKLFF. CDR3 coding DNA: TGTGCCAGCAGCCCGGGACAGGGTAATGAAAAACTGTTTTTT.

The chain joins TRBV6-1 to TRBJ2-3; D may be TRBD2 (5 bases). The CDR3 consists of 15 residues. The V and J ends lost 2 bases and 3 bases respectively, with 12 bases between them. CDR1 is MNHNS and CDR2 is SASEGT in the germline V gene. The CDR3 DNA is TGTGCCAGCAGTGAATGGGCAGGACTGACAGATACGCAGTATTTT. Its translation: CASSEWAGLTDTQYF.

This chain connects TRBV7-8 to TRBJ2-7; D is possibly TRBD2 (6 bases). This CDR3 comprises 16 residues. Germline V gene lookup returns CDR1 SGHVS and CDR2 FQNEAQ. Trimming removed 0 bases from V and 3 bases from J, with 15 bases in between. The CDR3 bases are TGTGCCAGCAGCTTAGCGGAGGGGTCGAACCACTACGAGCAGTACTTC. It specifies CASSLAEGSNHYEQYF.

This chain connects TRBV7-3 to TRBJ2-3; 7 nucleotides align to TRBD2. With 5 bases clipped from V and 4 bases from J, the junction kept 6 bases outside the gene matches. The CDR3 runs to 14 residues. Germline CDR1 SGHTA, CDR2 FQGTGA. Here the CDR3 reads CASSRGRGPDTQYF. CDR3 bases: TGTGCCAGCAGCCGCGGGAGAGGGCCAGATACGCAGTATTTT.

The chain combines TRBV7-3 with TRBJ2-5; 7 positions match TRBD2. This CDR3 comprises 14 residues. The germline gives CDR1 SGHTA, CDR2 FQGTGA. V shed 3 bases, J shed 5 bases, and the junction held 6 bases outside the gene matches. For the CDR3, the DNA is TGTGCCAGCAGCTTCGGACTAGGGGTGGAGACCCAGTACTTC. Its translation: CASSFGLGVETQYF.